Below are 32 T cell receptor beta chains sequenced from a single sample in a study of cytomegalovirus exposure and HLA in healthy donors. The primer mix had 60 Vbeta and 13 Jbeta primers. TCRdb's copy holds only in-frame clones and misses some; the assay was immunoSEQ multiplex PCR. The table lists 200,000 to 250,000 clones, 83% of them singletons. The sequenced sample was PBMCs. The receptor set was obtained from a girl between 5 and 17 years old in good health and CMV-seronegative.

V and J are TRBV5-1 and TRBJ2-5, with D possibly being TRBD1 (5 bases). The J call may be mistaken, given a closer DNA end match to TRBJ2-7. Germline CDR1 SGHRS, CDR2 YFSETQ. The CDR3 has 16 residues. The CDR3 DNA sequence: TGCGCCAGCAGCTTGGTATTGGCAGGATCAGGGTACGAGCAGTACTTC. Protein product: CASSLVLAGSGYEQYF.

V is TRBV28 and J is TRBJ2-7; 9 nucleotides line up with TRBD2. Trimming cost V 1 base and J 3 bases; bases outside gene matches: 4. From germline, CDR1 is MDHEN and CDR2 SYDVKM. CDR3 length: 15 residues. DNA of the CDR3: TGTGCCAGCAGTTTATCGGCGGGAGGGAACTACGAGCAGTACTTC. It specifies CASSLSAGGNYEQYF.

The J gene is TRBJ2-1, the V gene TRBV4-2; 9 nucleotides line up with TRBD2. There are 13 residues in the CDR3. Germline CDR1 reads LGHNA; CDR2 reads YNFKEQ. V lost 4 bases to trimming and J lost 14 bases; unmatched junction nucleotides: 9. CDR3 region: CASSPYEREVKFF. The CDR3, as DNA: TGTGCCAGCAGCCCCTACGAGCGGGAGGTAAAGTTCTTC.

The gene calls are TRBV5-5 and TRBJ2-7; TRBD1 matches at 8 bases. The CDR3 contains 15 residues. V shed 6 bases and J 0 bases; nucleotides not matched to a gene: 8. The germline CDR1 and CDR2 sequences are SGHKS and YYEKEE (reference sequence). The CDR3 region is CASTLGQGLSYEQYF. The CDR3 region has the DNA TGTGCCAGCACCCTCGGACAGGGTCTCTCCTACGAGCAGTACTTC.

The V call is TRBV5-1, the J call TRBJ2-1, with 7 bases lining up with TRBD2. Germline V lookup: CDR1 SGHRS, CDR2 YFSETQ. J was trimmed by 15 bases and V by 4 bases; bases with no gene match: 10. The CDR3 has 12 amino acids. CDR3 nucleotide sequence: TGCGCCAGCAGCCCCATGAGCGGGATTTCGTTCTTC. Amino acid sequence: CASSPMSGISFF.

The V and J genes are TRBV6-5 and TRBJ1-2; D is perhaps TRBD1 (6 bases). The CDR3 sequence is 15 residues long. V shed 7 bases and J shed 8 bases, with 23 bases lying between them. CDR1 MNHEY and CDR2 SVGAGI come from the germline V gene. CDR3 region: CASIPRATGPKGYTF. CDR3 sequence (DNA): TGTGCCAGCATTCCCCGGGCCACAGGGCCGAAGGGCTACACCTTC.

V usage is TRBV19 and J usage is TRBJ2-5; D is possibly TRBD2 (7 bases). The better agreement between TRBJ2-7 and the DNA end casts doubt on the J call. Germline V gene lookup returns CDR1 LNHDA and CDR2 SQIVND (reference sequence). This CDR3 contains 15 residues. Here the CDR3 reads CASSIRGGATYEQYF. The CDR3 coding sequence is TGTGCCAGTAGTATCCGAGGGGGGGCGACCTACGAGCAGTACTTC.

CDR3 DNA: TGTGCCAGCAGCTTAACCCCGGGACAGGCGAACACTGAAGCTTTCTTT. This codes for CASSLTPGQANTEAFF. The rearrangement links TRBV7-2 to TRBJ1-1, with TRBD1 matching over 8 bases. V was clipped by 2 bases and J by 1 base; unmatched bases: 6. CDR1 is SGHTA and CDR2 is FQGNSA in the germline V gene. The CDR3 loop spans 16 amino acids.

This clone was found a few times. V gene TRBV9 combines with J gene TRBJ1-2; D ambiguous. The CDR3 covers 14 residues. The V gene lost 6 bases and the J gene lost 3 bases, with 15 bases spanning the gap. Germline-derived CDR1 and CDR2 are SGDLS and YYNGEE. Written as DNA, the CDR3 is TGTGCCAGCACCAGCATGCGGGGTGACTATGGCTACACCTTC. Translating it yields CASTSMRGDYGYTF.

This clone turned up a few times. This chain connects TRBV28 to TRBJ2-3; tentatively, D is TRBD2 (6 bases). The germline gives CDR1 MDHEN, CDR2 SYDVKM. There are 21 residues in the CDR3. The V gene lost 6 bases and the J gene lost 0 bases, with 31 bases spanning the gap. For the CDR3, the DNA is TGTGCCAGCAGCCCAGCCCTTCCGGAGGGACCTGGACTACCTAGCACAGATACGCAGTATTTT. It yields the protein CASSPALPEGPGLPSTDTQYF.

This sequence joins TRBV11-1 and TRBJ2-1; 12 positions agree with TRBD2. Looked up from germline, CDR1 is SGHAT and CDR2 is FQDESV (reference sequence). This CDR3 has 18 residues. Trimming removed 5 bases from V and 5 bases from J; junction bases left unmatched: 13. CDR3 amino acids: CASSRTSGGFGLNNEQFF. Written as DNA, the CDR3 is TGTGCCAGCAGCAGAACTAGCGGGGGGTTTGGACTAAACAATGAGCAGTTCTTC.

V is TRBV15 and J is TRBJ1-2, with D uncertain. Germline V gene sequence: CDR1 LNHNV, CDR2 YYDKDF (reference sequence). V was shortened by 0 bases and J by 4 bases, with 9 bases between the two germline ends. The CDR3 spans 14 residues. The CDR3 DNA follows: TGTGCCACCAGCAGAGATCCAGGTACCTATGGCTACACCTTC. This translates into CATSRDPGTYGYTF.

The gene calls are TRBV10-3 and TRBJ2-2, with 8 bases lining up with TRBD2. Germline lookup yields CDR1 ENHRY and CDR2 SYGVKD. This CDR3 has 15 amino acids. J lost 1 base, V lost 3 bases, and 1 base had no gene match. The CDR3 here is CAISDSGVNTGELFF. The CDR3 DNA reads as TGTGCCATCAGTGATAGCGGGGTGAACACCGGGGAGCTGTTTTTT.

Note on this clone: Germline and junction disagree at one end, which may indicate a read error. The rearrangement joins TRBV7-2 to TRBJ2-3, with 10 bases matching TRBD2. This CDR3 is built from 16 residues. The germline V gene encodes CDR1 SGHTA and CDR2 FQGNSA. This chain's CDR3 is CASSLAGGRRTDTQYF. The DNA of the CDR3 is TGTGCCAGCAGTTTAGCGGGAGGAAGAAGGACAGATACGCAGTATTTT.

The CDR3 DNA sequence: TGCAGCGTTGAAGATCCCAGGGGGCCCTCTGGAAACACCATATATTTT. Its protein product is CSVEDPRGPSGNTIYF. The chain joins TRBV29-1 to TRBJ1-3, with 8 bases fitting TRBD1. CDR1 is SQVTM and CDR2 is ANQGSEA in the germline V gene. After removal of 0 bases from V and 0 bases from J, the junction contained 4 bases not matched to a gene. The CDR3 length is 16 residues.

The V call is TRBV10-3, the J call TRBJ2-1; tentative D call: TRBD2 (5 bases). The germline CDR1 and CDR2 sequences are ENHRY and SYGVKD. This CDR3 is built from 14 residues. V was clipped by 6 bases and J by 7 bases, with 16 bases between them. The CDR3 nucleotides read TGTGCCATCAGACTAGAAGACAAAAATAATGAGCAGTTCTTC. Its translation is CAIRLEDKNNEQFF.

For the CDR3, the DNA is TGTGCCAGCTCACCGGGACAGGGTCTAAATGAGCAGTTCTTC. Encoded protein: CASSPGQGLNEQFF. J is TRBJ2-1 and V is TRBV18, with 9 bases aligning to TRBD1. The CDR3 is 14 amino acids. The J segment lost 7 bases and the V segment lost 3 bases, leaving 4 bases of the junction unmatched. CDR1 KGHSH and CDR2 LQKENI come from the germline V gene. The full variable domain, rest sourced from reference TRBV18 and TRBJ2-1, is NAGVMQNPRHLVRRRGQEARLRCSPMKGHSHVYWYRQLPEEGLKFMVYLQKENIIDESGMPKERFSAEFPKEGPSILRIQQVVRGDSAAYFCASSPGQGLNEQFFGPGTRLTVL.

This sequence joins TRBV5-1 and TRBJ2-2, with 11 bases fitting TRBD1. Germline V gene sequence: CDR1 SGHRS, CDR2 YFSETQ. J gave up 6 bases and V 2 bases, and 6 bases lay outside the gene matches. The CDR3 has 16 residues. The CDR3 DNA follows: TGCGCCAGCAGCTTCAACGGACAGGGGGCGCCCGGGGAGCTGTTTTTT. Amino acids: CASSFNGQGAPGELFF.

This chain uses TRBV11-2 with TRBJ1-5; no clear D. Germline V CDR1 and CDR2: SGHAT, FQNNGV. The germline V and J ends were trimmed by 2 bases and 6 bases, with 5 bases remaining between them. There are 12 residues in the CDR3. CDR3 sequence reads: CASSLTGQPQHF. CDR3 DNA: TGTGCCAGCAGCTTAACGGGTCAGCCCCAGCATTTT.

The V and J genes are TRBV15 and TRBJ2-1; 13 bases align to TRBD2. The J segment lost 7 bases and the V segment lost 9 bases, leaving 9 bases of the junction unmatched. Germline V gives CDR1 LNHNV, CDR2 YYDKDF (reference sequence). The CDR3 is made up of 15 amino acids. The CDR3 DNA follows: TGTGCCACGACACCCGGGACTAGCGGGACTAATGAGCAGTTCTTC. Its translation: CATTPGTSGTNEQFF.

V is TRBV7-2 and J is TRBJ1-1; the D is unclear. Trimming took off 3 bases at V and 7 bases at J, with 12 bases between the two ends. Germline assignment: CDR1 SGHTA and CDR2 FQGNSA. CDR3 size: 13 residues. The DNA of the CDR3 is TGTGCCAGCAGCTTGGGTTTGAGGGTTGAAGCTTTCTTT. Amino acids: CASSLGLRVEAFF.

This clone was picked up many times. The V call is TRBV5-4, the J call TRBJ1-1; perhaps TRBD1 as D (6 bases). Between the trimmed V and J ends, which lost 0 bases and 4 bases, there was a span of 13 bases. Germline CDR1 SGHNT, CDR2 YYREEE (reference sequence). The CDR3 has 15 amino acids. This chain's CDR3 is CASSLEWGPGTEAFF. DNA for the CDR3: TGTGCCAGCAGCTTGGAATGGGGGCCGGGCACTGAAGCTTTCTTT.

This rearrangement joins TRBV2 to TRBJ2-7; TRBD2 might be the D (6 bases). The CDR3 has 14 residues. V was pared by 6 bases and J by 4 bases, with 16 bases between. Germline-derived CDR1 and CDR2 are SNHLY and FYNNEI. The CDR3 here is CASSPGLPNYEQYF. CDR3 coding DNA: TGTGCCAGCAGCCCGGGACTCCCCAATTACGAGCAGTACTTC.

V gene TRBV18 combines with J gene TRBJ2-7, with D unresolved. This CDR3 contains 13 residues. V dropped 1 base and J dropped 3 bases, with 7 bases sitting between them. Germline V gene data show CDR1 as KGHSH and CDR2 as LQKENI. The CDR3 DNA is TGTGCCAGCTCACCACTTGACAACTACGAGCAGTACTTC. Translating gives CASSPLDNYEQYF.

The CDR3: CASSSSPGTVNYGYTF. CDR3 in DNA: TGTGCCAGCAGCTCTAGTCCCGGGACAGTTAACTATGGCTACACCTTC. The chain carries TRBV5-4 and TRBJ1-2; 7 bases map to TRBD1. V shed 3 bases, J shed 1 base, and the junction held 9 bases outside the gene matches. The CDR3 is 16 amino acids. Per germline, CDR1 SGHNT and CDR2 YYREEE (reference sequence).

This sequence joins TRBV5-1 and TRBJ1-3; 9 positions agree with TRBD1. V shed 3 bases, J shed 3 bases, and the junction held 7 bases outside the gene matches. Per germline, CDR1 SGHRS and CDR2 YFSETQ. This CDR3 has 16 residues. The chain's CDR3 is CASSWGDRAVGNTIYF. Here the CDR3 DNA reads TGCGCCAGCAGCTGGGGGGACAGGGCGGTTGGAAACACCATATATTTT. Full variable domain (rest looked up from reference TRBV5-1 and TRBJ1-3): KAGVTQTPRYLIKTRGQQVTLSCSPISGHRSVSWYQQTPGQGLQFLFEYFSETQRNKGNFPGRFSGRQFSNSRSEMNVSTLELGDSALYLCASSWGDRAVGNTIYFGEGSWLTVV.

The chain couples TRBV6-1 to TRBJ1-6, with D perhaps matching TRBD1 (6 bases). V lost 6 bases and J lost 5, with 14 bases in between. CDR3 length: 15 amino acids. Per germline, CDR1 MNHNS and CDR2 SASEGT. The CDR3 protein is CASRAQGDDNSPLHF. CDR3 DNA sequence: TGTGCCAGCAGAGCACAGGGAGACGATAATTCACCCCTCCACTTT.

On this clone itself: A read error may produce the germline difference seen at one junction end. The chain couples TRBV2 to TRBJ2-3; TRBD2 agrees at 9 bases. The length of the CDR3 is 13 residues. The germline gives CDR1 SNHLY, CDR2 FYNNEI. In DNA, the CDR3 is TGTGCCAGCCGCGAGGTGGCGGGGGGGGAAATTCTTTTT. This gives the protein CASREVAGGEILF.

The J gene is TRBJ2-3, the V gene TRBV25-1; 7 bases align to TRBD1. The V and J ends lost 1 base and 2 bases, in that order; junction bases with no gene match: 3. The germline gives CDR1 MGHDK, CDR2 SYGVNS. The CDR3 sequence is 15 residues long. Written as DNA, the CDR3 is TGTGCCAGCAGTGAATCGGACAGGCTCACAGATACGCAGTATTTT. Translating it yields CASSESDRLTDTQYF.

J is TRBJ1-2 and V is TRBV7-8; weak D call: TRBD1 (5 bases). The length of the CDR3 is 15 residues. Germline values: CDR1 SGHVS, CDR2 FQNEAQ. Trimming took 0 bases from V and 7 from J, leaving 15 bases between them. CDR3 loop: CASSLAGGSGAGYTF. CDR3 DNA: TGTGCCAGCAGCTTAGCGGGGGGGAGTGGCGCTGGCTACACCTTC.

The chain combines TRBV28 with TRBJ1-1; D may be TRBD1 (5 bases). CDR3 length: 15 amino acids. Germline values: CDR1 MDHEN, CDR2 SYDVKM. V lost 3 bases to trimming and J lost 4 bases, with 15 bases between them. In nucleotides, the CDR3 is TGTGCCAGCAGTTTGTCAGGGACGGGGGGCACTGAAGCTTTCTTT. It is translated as CASSLSGTGGTEAFF.

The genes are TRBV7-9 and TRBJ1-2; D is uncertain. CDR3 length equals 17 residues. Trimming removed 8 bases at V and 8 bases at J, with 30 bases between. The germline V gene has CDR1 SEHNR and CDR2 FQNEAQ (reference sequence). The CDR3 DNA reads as TGTGCCAGCGGAGATTACGGGGAGGTGACTCCGACGAAGGGCTACACCTTC. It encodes CASGDYGEVTPTKGYTF.